The 15 T cell receptor beta chains presented below share a single source sample, sequenced in a study of shared clonotypes between healthy human individuals. The method was immunoSEQ multiplex PCR; TCRdb's version includes in-frame clones alone and lacks a portion of them. In the table there are hundreds of thousands of clones, 73% of which are singletons. The sequenced sample was memory CD4+ T cells sorted from blood. Subset defined: CD45RA-negative fraction. These receptor sequences come from a woman aged 25 to 39 in good health.

The CDR3 sequence is CAISPRDKGIDTF. For the CDR3, the DNA is TGTGCCATCAGTCCCCGGGACAAAGGAATCGACACCTTC. V gene TRBV10-3 combines with J gene TRBJ1-2; possibly TRBD1 for D (6 bases). This CDR3 has 13 residues. The germline V gene has CDR1 ENHRY and CDR2 SYGVKD. Trimming removed 5 bases at V and 12 bases at J, with 19 bases between.

Note on this clone: A single base separates this from a much larger clone, so it may be a read error. Within the sample, other DNA sequences also encode this same CDR3. The chain combines TRBV27 with TRBJ2-7; maybe TRBD1 (6 bases). CDR3 length: 14 amino acids. Trimming took 5 bases from V and 0 from J, leaving 11 bases between them. CDR1 is MNHEY and CDR2 is SMNVEV in the germline V gene (reference sequence). The CDR3: CASSRTGSSYEQYF. CDR3 in DNA: TGTGCCAGCAGTCGCACAGGGAGCTCCTACGAGCAGTACTTC.

The sample holds a few counts of this clone. The chain recombines TRBV28 with TRBJ1-1, with D unclear. Trimming pared 3 bases from V and 5 bases from J, leaving 16 bases between. Germline CDR1 is MDHEN and CDR2 is SYDVKM. CDR3 size: 15 residues. This CDR3 reads CASSLVRGGGTEAFF. CDR3 nucleotides: TGTGCCAGCAGTTTGGTCCGGGGAGGAGGAACTGAAGCTTTCTTT.

V usage is TRBV25-1 and J usage is TRBJ2-7; D is possibly TRBD2 (6 bases). V lost 10 bases and J lost 3, with 19 bases in between. The CDR3 extends over 14 amino acids. Per the germline V gene, CDR1 is MGHDK and CDR2 is SYGVNS. In DNA form, the CDR3 reads TGTGCCATCCCTTACGGGCAGGAGGGCTACGAGCAGTACTTC. Its translation is CAIPYGQEGYEQYF.

This rearrangement joins TRBV18 to TRBJ2-7; 11 bases line up with TRBD1. CDR3 length: 16 residues. V shed 3 bases, J shed 2 bases, and the junction held 6 bases outside the gene matches. Per germline, CDR1 KGHSH and CDR2 LQKENI. DNA of the CDR3: TGTGCCAGCTCACCTCTTGGGGGACAGGGGGCCTACGAGCAGTACTTC. This gives the protein CASSPLGGQGAYEQYF.

This chain joins TRBV5-1 and TRBJ2-5; D gene ambiguous. Germline CDR1 is SGHRS and CDR2 is YFSETQ. The CDR3 is made up of 15 amino acids. Trimming left V 7 bases short and J 1 base short, with 17 bases between. CDR3 bases: TGCGCCAGCCCAACGGACGGAAAAAGCCAAGAGACCCAGTACTTC. This translates into CASPTDGKSQETQYF.

This sequence joins TRBV10-3 and TRBJ1-2, with D perhaps matching TRBD1 (5 bases). Germline-derived CDR1 and CDR2 are ENHRY and SYGVKD. CDR3 length: 12 residues. The V gene lost 4 bases and the J gene lost 6 bases, with 9 bases spanning the gap. The CDR3 nucleotides read TGTGCCATCAGTGGGACACCCAATGGCTACACCTTC. Translation: CAISGTPNGYTF.

The V call is TRBV6-5, the J call TRBJ2-2; the D is unclear. Looked up from germline, CDR1 is MNHEY and CDR2 is SVGAGI. The CDR3 runs to 15 residues. V gave up 7 bases and J gave up 8 bases, with 20 bases separating them. The CDR3 here is CASTPIWGTVGELFF. DNA of the CDR3: TGTGCCAGCACCCCAATTTGGGGTACCGTTGGGGAGCTGTTTTTT.

This clone occurred a few times. The chain carries TRBV2 and TRBJ1-5; D might be TRBD1 (5 bases). Trimming shortened V by 4 bases and J by 5 bases, and 12 bases separated the two germline ends. The CDR3 sequence is 14 residues long. CDR1 and CDR2 (germline): SNHLY, FYNNEI. The CDR3 here is CASSGTRTDQPQHF. The CDR3 DNA follows: TGTGCCAGCAGTGGGACACGGACTGATCAGCCCCAGCATTTT.

The chain joins TRBV10-1 to TRBJ2-5, with 8 bases lining up with TRBD2. Germline trimming cut 0 bases from V and 5 bases from J; bases unmatched to any gene: 8. Germline V CDR1 and CDR2: WNHNN, SYGVQD (reference sequence). The CDR3 is 16 amino acids. The CDR3 loop is CASSESPGRASETQYF. The CDR3 DNA is TGCGCCAGCAGTGAGTCACCCGGGAGGGCCTCGGAGACCCAGTACTTC.

V usage is TRBV6-1 and J usage is TRBJ2-7, with 9 positions matching TRBD2. CDR3 length: 15 residues. After removal of 6 bases from V and 0 bases from J, the junction contained 6 bases not matched to a gene. CDR1 MNHNS and CDR2 SASEGT come from the germline V gene. CDR3 sequence reads: CASRTTSGDSYEQYF. The DNA for the CDR3 is TGTGCCAGCAGAACGACTAGCGGTGACTCCTACGAGCAGTACTTC.

The chain combines TRBV6-5 with TRBJ1-2, with D perhaps matching TRBD1 (6 bases). The germline V gene encodes CDR1 MNHEY and CDR2 SVGAGI. V was trimmed by 5 bases and J by 4 bases, leaving 14 bases between them. The CDR3 is 14 amino acids. The CDR3 spells CASSKLDRTYGYTF. In DNA form, the CDR3 reads TGTGCCAGCAGTAAACTCGACAGGACCTATGGCTACACCTTC.

The sample holds one count of this clone. As the CDR3 is not closed by the conserved phenylalanine or tryptophan, this likely results from a read error. The genes are TRBV5-1 and TRBJ1-5, with a weak D call TRBD1 (5 bases). Germline lookup yields CDR1 SGHRS and CDR2 YFSETQ. This CDR3 contains 13 residues. V dropped 4 bases and J dropped 7 bases, with 12 bases sitting between them. The CDR3 loop is CASSQSGMQPQHL. The CDR3 coding sequence is TGCGCCAGCAGCCAGTCAGGGATGCAGCCCCAGCATCTT.

This chain uses TRBV28 with TRBJ2-5; TRBD1 aligns across 7 bases. V was clipped by 6 bases and J by 5 bases; unmatched bases: 6. The germline CDR1 and CDR2 sequences are MDHEN and SYDVKM. This CDR3 comprises 13 residues. CDR3 coding DNA: TGTGCCAGCAGCCAACAGGGGTGGGAGACCCAGTACTTC. This gives the protein CASSQQGWETQYF. The whole variable domain, filled in from reference TRBV28 and TRBJ2-5, reads DVKVTQSSRYLVKRTGEKVFLECVQDMDHENMFWYRQDPGLGLRLIYFSYDVKMKEKGDIPEGYSVSREKKERFSLILESASTNQTSMYLCASSQQGWETQYFGPGTRLLVL.

The chain carries TRBV6-6 and TRBJ1-1; D is unresolved. The length of the CDR3 is 12 residues. V dropped 8 bases and J dropped 7 bases, with 14 bases sitting between them. The germline V gene encodes CDR1 MNHNY and CDR2 SVGAGI (reference sequence). The CDR3 here is CASAESGFEAFF. The CDR3, as DNA: TGTGCCAGCGCTGAATCGGGGTTTGAAGCTTTCTTT.